This TCR beta chain emerged from a study of long-term antiretroviral therapy in people with HIV (dated by TCRdb to between 2021 and 2024). As for the study more broadly: The earliest samples were collected about a decade before the 2015 WHO recommendation for immediate ART, when ART was typically delayed until CD4 counts fell. A retrospective serial study tested whether changes in peripheral blood TRB repertoire composition and diversity were associated with ART initiation and durable HIV suppression. A total of 192 cryopreserved PBMC samples were contributed to the cohort by 30 adults with confirmed HIV infection, with samples collected serially over a mean of about 6 years (range 1-12). About 35% of the 30 participants with HIV were female. Test extractions of a monoclonal T-cell line alongside 30 to 35 polyclonal samples showed no cross-contamination during QIAcube processing.

The CDR1 and CDR2 encoded by the germline V gene are SGHTA and FQGTGA. The germline V end is reduced by 2 bases and the J end by 5 bases; junction bases left unmatched: 12. The CDR3, cysteine through phenylalanine, is 18 amino acids long. The DNA shown is the 54-base CDR3, in frame from base 1. Participants were included only if at least one PBMC sample before ART initiation and at least two post-ART samples were available. All participants with HIV were treated in the United States of America. Before DNA extraction, cryopreserved samples containing 1-10 million PBMC were thawed and washed. At the time of the earliest PBMC sample for each participant with HIV, ages ranged from about 20 to 54 years. Each participant contributed PBMC samples from 1-4 timepoints before ART initiation and 2-8 timepoints after ART initiation, with a median of 7 samples. For every participant, serial HIV viral load, CD4+ T-cell count, ART history and demographic data were obtained. Genomic DNA was extracted from unsorted PBMC with a Qiagen kit on a QIAcube, processed in batches of 12 samples.

Worth noting for this clone: The antigen this receptor binds is unknown. The sample holds no much larger clone one base away, and base qualities are not on file.

The immunoSEQ hsTCRB v3.0 assay was used at survey level resolution to sequence the TRB variable region. TRB sequencing targeted a depth of 40,000-50,000 T-cell genomes per sample. TRB libraries were pooled and sequenced on an Illumina MiSeq using a v3 150-cycle kit. The study's own analysis went as follows. Analysis of repertoires was carried out in R inside a reproducible Nextflow workflow spanning QC, data transformation and analysis. LymphoSeq2, an R package for exploring AIRR-Seq data, was used to implement custom analyses. A handful of samples yielding fewer than 5000 total TRB sequences were excluded, leaving roughly 200 analyzed HIV repertoires. Among the 170 to 200 HIV repertoires that were kept, around 60 were collected before ART initiation and roughly 130 were collected after ART initiation. Repertoires were downsampled to 5000 TRB nucleotide sequences, and summary statistics were averaged over 100 downsampling iterations. Only TRB sequences with CDR3 regions of at least seven amino acids were retained for analysis. A Shannon entropy-derived clonality score and the Gini coefficient were used to measure diversity. In repertoire networks, the top 5000 CDR3 amino acid sequences were linked whenever an edit distance of one separated two sequences. GLIPH2 predicted antigen specificity groups and MHC restriction for TRB CDR3 amino acid sequences. To flag known associations with CMV, EBV, HIV or tissue antigens, CDR3 amino acid sequences were compared against VDJdb and McPAS-TCR. Pre-ART, post-ART and control groups were compared with Wilcoxon signed-rank tests and Holm-Bonferroni correction. In TCRdb, the immuneACCESS table is reduced to in-frame sequences with V and J assigned. These tables do not hold every clone; where another copy was compared, an unresolved V gene accounts for under half, and the others remain unexplained. That table supplies the V and J calls and clone size; D and trimming were determined from the DNA. Recorded for this sample are just under 30,000 clones; roughly nine tenths of them occurred a single time. The leading ten clones occupy 6% to 8.5% of the sample.

The paper's findings and limits, for the study overall: CDR3 length ranges in HIV repertoires were narrower than in controls, and network structure suggested an antigen-experienced repertoire with only a slight naive shift after ART. ART initiation was associated with a significant increase in TRB diversity, but diversity stayed significantly below transplant donor controls even after long-term ART. The samples span the years 2004 to 2017, and the ART regimens used may be less effective than current regimens. Inferences about post-ART repertoire changes are limited because no data were available on ART adherence, viral resistance or therapy changes. Since PBMC availability was limited, sequencing covered only the TCR beta chain, with no alpha chain pairing. At every time point, the repertoire was dominated by expanded TRB clones first identified before ART initiation, although this dominance fluctuated and, in many PLHIV, declined after ART. Unsorted PBMC were profiled instead of sorted CD4+ and CD8+ T cells because pre-ART samples had limited cell numbers.

The chain employs TRBV7-3 and TRBJ2-1; 10 bases in between match TRBD1. Material: unsorted PBMCs, obtained approximately 5 years before starting antiretroviral therapy. This clonotype was obtained from a man between 50 and 59 years old with HIV. The sequence in DNA is TGTGCCAGCAGCTTATCCTTGTTTTCGGGACAGGGGAACAATGAGCAGTTCTTC. The translation is CASSLSLFSGQGNNEQFF.